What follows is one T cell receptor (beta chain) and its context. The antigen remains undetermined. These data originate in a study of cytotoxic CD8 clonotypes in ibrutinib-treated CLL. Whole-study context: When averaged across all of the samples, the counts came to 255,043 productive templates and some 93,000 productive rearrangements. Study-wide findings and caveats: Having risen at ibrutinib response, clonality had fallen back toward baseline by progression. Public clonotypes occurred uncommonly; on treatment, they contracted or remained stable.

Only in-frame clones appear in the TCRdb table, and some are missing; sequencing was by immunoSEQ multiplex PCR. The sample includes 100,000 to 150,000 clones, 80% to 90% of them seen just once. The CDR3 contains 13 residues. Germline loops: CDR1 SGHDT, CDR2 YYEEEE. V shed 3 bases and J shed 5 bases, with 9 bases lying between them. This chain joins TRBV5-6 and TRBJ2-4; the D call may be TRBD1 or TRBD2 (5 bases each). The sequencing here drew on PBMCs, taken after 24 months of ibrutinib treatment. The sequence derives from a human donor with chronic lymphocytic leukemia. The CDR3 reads CASSSRGENIQYF. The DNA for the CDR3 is TGTGCCAGCAGCTCGAGGGGCGAAAACATTCAGTACTTC. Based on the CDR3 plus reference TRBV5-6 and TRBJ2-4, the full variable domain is DAGVTQSPTHLIKTRGQQVTLRCSPKSGHDTVSWYQQALGQGPQFIFQYYEEEERQRGNFPDRFSGHQFPNYSSELNVNALLLGDSALYLCASSSRGENIQYFGAGTRLSVL.